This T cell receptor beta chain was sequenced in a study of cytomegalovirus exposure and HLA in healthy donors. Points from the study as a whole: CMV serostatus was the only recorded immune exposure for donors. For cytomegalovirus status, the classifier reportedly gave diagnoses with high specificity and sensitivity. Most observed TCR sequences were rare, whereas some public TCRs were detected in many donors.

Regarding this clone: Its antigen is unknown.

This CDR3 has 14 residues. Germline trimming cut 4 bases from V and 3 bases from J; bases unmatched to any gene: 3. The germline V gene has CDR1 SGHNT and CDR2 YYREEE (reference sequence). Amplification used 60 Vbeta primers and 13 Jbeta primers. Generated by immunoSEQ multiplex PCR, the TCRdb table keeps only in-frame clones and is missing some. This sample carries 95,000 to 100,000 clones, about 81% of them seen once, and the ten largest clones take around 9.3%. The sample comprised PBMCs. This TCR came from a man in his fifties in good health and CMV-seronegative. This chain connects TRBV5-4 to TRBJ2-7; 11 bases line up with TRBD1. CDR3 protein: CASSGGTGGYEQYF. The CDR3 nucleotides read TGTGCCAGCAGCGGGGGGACAGGGGGCTACGAGCAGTACTTC.